The clone carrying this TCR beta chain was counted between two and nine times. Its target is unknown. The data were obtained in a study of T cells in Graves' hyperthyroidism and ophthalmopathy. Broader study findings: Before onset, ophthalmopathy was predicted by the model a median around 6 months earlier.

Absent ophthalmopathy progression within 18 months defined stable Graves' hyperthyroidism. V lost 6 bases to trimming and J lost 1 base, with 4 bases between them. The germline V gene has CDR1 MDHEN and CDR2 SYDVKM. The CDR3 is 12 residues long. Amplification targeted TCR beta CDR3 regions from RNA transcripts. During a first-round RT-PCR of the TCR CDR3, the HTBI primer set was used. TCRdb redid the calling of the multiplex PCR reads with MiXCR, one entry per CDR3 protein. The table includes 700,000 to 850,000 distinct CDR3 sequences, around a third detected once. Sequenced sample: blood. This sequence was found in a woman aged 40 to 50 with Graves' hyperthyroidism. The chain has TRBV28 and TRBJ1-5, with D hard to call. CDR3 sequence (DNA): TGTGCCAGCAGGAAAAGCAATCAGCCCCAGCATTTT. Translation: CASRKSNQPQHF.